This T cell receptor (beta chain) was sequenced during a study of control samples from healthy donors and cancer patients. The CDR3 is made up of 12 amino acids. Germline assignment: CDR1 PRHDT and CDR2 FYEKMQ (reference sequence). The V gene lost 5 bases and the J gene lost 6 bases, with 11 bases spanning the gap. TCRdb's copy holds only in-frame clones and misses some; the assay was immunoSEQ multiplex PCR. The sample shows approximately 100,000 clones, around nine tenths of them seen only once. The sequenced sample consisted of blood. The chain has TRBV13 and TRBJ2-7; no firm D call. The receptor was isolated from a woman between 45 and 60 years old in good health. The CDR3, as DNA: TGTGCCAGCAGCCAGAAATATTCCGAGCAGTACTTC. The encoded protein is CASSQKYSEQYF.